This T cell receptor beta chain was profiled in a study of shared clonotypes between healthy human individuals (dated by TCRdb to the early 2020s). Regarding the complete study: The cohort included three men and a couple of women between 18 and 49 years of age. For each donor, CD4 naive and CD4 memory were each run on three plates, CD8 naive on two plates, and CD8 memory on one plate. To estimate repertoire size and how much clonotype sharing occurs between individuals, the study deeply sequenced the blood TCR repertoires of several healthy adults. To increase sequencing depth and limit assay-specific biases, different laboratories used diverse techniques to prepare libraries and sequence TCR repertoires. Leukapheresis yielded between about 0.85 and 10 billion PBMCs per donor.

Donors were healthy HIV-negative adults with no recently reported acute infections or vaccinations. Every donor was a Caucasian adult residing in Nashville, Tennessee, USA. CD4+ T cells were enriched by magnetic negative selection; naive cells were then positively selected on CD45RA, and the negative fraction formed the memory subset. Blood was obtained by leukapheresis, after which PBMCs were separated by Ficoll-Histopaque density gradient centrifugation and cryopreserved in liquid nitrogen vapor phase. Purity and quantity of every magnetically sorted T cell population were checked by analytical flow cytometry. From each sorted fraction, genomic DNA was isolated and quantified by UV absorbance on a Nanodrop 2000c. The junction carries 12 bases between V and J, which are trimmed by 0 bases and 6 bases respectively. CDR3 length: 15 amino acids, cysteine to phenylalanine. Only the CDR3 part of the read is kept: 45 bases, read in frame from the first base. Taken from the germline V gene, the CDR1 and CDR2 loops are ENHRY and SYGVKD.

General study outcomes and caveats: Compared with non-shared clonotypes, the clonotypes found in all four sorted-subset donors had higher generation probabilities. Estimated clonotype richness was generally larger for naive than for memory subsets. Because the study included only a small number of donors, the genetic and exposure-history diversity represented was limited. When a handful of donors were compared, the shared fraction of clonotypes was about 5.5% for naive CD4, 3.5% for naive CD8, 2.3% for memory CD4, and 0.4% for memory CD8. Sampling was restricted to blood, and TCR repertoires in tissues likely differ from the TCR repertoires found in blood. Incomplete sequencing was indicated by rarefaction of sorted-subset datasets, despite the large sequencing depth. Pairwise subsampling indicated that sequencing depth was expected to affect the degree of clonotype sharing among donors.

Using the deep immunoSEQ assay, TCR CDR3 regions were amplified from genomic DNA by multiplex PCR. For each cell subset, the extracted genomic DNA was distributed evenly across all wells of several immunoSEQ 96-well plates, and each plate served as one replicate. For sorted subsets, approximately 190 ng of genomic DNA, equivalent to 25,000 to 35,000 T cell genomes, went into each replicate PCR. Purified libraries were quantified with a Qubit 3.0 fluorometer, sized on a Bioanalyzer 2100, and re-quantified with the KAPA Library Quantification kit. Every immunoSEQ 96-well plate was sequenced on a dedicated single-read 150-cycle Illumina NextSeq 550 flow cell. The authors' pipeline ran thus. Because only junctional sequences without quality scores were contained in the immunoSEQ output, filtering matching that applied to full-length reads could not be performed. Sequences were annotated with PyIR, a Python wrapper for IgBLAST v1.9, and V/J genes and CDR3 were assigned using IMGT germline references. Reads were removed for weak V/J assignments (E-value above 1e-6), missing CDR3, stop codons, out-of-frame junctions, or ambiguous translated residues. A V3J clonotype was defined by an identical inferred V gene, J gene, and CDR3 amino acid sequence. The percentage overlap between two repertoires was calculated by dividing the number of shared unique clonotypes by the size of the smaller repertoire. RTK rarefaction, the Chao1 estimator, and Recon v2.1 estimates of unobserved clonotypes were used to assess repertoire richness. Generation probabilities were computed with OLGA for all TCRbeta clonotypes obtained by the gDNA method from a handful of donors. TCRdb carries this immuneACCESS record with in-frame sequences only. Its versions omit some clonotypes, under half of them owing to an unresolved V gene in the studies checked, with the rest unexplained. V and J calls and clone size are given by that table; D and trimming were obtained from the DNA. Within this sample are millions of clones, with 85% to 95% of them counted one time only. The ten most abundant clones make up 0.1% to 0.15% of the sample.

Notes on this clone: The specificity of this receptor is unknown. No clone much larger than this one lies a single base away; base qualities are absent.

The chain joins TRBV10-3 to TRBJ2-1, with TRBD2 perhaps the D gene, on 6 matching bases. The receptor comes from a man aged 18 to 30 in good health. Source material: naive CD4+ T cells sorted from blood. The sample's cell subset or site label, decoded: CD45RA+ positively selected. The nucleotides are TGTGCCATCAGTGAGTCGGGACTGGAACCCAATGAGCAGTTCTTC. Protein translation: CAISESGLEPNEQFF.